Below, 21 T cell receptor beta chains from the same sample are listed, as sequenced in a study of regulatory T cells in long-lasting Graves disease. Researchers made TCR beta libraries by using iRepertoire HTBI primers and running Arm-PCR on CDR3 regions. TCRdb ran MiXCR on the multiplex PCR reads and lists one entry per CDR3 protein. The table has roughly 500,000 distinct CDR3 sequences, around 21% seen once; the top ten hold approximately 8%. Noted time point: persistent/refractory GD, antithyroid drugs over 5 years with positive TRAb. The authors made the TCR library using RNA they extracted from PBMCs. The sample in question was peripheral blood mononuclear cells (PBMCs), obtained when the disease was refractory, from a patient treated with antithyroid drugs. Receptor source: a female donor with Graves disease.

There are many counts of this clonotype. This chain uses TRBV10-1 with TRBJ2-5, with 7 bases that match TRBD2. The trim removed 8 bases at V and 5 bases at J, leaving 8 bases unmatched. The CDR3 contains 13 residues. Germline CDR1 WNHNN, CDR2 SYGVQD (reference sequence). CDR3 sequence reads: CASRTSVWETQYF. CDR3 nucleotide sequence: TGCGCCAGCCGTACTAGCGTTTGGGAGACCCAGTACTTC.

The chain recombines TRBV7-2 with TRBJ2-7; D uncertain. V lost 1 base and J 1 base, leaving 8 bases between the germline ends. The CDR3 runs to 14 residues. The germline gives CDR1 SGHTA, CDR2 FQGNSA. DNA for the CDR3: TGTGCCAGCAGCTTAGTAATCAGTTCCTACGAGCAGTACTTC. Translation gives CASSLVISSYEQYF.

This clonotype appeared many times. CDR3 protein: CASTQQSMNTEAFF. The CDR3 DNA is TGTGCCAGCACGCAGCAATCGATGAACACTGAAGCTTTCTTT. The chain has TRBV28 and TRBJ1-1; D uncertain. Germline values: CDR1 MDHEN, CDR2 SYDVKM. The V and J ends lost 7 bases and 0 bases respectively, with 12 bases between them. The CDR3 has 14 amino acids.

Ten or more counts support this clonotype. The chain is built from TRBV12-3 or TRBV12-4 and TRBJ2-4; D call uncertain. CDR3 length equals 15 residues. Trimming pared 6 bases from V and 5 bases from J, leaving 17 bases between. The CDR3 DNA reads TGTGCCAGCAGACTCAAGGCCCATCGCGAAAACATTCAGTACTTC. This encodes CASRLKAHRENIQYF.

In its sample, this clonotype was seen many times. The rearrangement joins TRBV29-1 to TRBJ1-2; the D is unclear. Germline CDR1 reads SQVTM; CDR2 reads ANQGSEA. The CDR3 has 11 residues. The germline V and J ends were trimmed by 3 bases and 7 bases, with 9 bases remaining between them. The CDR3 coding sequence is TGCAGCGTTGAGGGAATAGGTGGCTACACCTTC. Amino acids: CSVEGIGGYTF.

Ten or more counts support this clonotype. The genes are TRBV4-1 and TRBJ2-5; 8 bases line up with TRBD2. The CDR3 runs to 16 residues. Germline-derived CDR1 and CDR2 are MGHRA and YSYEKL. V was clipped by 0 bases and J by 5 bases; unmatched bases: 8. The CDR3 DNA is TGCGCCAGCAGCCAAGACCCAGCGGGAGACGGGGAGACCCAGTACTTC. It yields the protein CASSQDPAGDGETQYF.

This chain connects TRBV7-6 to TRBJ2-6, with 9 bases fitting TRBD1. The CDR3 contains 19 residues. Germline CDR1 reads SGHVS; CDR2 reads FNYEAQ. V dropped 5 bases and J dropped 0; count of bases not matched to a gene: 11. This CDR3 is CASSPYRDRAFSGANVLTF. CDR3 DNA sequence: TGTGCCAGCAGCCCCTACCGGGACAGGGCCTTCTCTGGGGCCAACGTCCTGACTTTC.

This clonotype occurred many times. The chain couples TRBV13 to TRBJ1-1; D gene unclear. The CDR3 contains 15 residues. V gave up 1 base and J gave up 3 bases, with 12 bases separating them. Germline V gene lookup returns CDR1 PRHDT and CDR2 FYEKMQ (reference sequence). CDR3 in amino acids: CASSLEIEGDTEAFF. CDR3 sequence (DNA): TGTGCCAGCAGCTTAGAGATCGAGGGAGACACTGAAGCTTTCTTT.

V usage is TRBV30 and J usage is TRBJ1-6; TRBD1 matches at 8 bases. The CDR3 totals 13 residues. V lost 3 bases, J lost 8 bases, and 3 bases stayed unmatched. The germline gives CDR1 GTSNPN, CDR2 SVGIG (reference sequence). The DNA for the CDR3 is TGTGCCTGGAGACAGGGGGGGGATTCACCCCTCCACTTT. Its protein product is CAWRQGGDSPLHF.

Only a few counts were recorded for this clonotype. The CDR3 bases are TGCAGTGCTAGAGTGACGGTCAGCGGCAATCAGCCCCAGCATTTT. This codes for CSARVTVSGNQPQHF. This chain connects TRBV20-1 to TRBJ1-5; D is uncertain. The CDR3 is made up of 15 amino acids. CDR1 is DFQATT, CDR2 SNEGSKA, per germline (reference sequence). V shed 1 base and J shed 2 bases, with 12 bases lying between them.

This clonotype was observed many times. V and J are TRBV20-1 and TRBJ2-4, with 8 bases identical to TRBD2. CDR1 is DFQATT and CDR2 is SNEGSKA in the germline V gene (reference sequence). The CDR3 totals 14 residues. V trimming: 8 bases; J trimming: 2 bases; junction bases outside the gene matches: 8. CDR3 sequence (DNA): TGCAGTCCACATAGCGGGACGCCCAAAAACATTCAGTACTTC. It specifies CSPHSGTPKNIQYF.

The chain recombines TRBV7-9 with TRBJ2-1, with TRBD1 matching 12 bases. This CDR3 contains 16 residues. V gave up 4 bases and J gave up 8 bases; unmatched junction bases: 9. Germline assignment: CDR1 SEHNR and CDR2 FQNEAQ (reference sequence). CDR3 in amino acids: CASSSDAGQGAYEQFF. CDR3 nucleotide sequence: TGTGCCAGCAGCTCAGATGCGGGACAGGGGGCCTATGAGCAGTTCTTC.

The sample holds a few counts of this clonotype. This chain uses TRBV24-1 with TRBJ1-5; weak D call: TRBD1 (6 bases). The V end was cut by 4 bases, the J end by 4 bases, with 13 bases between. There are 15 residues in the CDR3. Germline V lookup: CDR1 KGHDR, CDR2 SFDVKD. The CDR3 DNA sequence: TGTGCCACCAGTGACACCGGGACACCAAATCAGCCCCAGCATTTT. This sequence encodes CATSDTGTPNQPQHF.

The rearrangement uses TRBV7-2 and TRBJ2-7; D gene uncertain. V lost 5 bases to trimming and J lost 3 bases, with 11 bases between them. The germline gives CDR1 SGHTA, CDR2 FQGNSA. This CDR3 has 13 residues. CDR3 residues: CASSPDWIYEQYF. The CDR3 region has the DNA TGTGCCAGCAGCCCTGACTGGATCTACGAGCAGTACTTC. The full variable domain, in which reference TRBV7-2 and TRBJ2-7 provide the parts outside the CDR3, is GAGVSQSPSNKVTEKGKDVELRCDPISGHTALYWYRQSLGQGLEFLIYFQGNSAPDKSGLPSDRFSAERTGGSVSTLTIQRTQQEDSAVYLCASSPDWIYEQYFGPGTRLTVT.

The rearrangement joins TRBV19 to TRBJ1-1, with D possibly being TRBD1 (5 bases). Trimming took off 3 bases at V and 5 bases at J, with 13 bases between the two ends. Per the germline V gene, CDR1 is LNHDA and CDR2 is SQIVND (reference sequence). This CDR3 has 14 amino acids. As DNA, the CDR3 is TGTGCCAGTAGTATTTCAGGTGAGGGGACTGAAGCTTTCTTT. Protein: CASSISGEGTEAFF.

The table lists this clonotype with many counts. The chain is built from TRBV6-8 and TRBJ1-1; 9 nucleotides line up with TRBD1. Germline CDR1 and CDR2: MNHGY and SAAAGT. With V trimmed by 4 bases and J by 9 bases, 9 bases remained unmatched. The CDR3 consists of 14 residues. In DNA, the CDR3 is TGTGCCAGCAGTTTAACAAGGAACAGGGGGCAAGCTTTCTTT. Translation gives CASSLTRNRGQAFF.

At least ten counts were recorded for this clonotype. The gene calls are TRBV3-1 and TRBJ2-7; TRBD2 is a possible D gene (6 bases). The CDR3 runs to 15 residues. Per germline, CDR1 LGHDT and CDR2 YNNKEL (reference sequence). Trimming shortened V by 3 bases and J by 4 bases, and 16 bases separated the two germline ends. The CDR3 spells CASSHSGSGRYEQYF. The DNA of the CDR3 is TGTGCCAGCAGCCATTCCGGAAGCGGGCGGTACGAGCAGTACTTC.

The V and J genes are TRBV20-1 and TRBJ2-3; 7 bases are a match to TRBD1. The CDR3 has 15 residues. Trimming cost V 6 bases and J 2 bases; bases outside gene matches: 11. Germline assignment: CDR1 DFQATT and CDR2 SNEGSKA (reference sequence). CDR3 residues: CSAASGQETTDTQYF. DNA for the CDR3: TGCAGTGCGGCATCCGGACAGGAGACCACAGATACGCAGTATTTT.

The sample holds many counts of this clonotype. This CDR3 is CASSYRDNYGYTF. The CDR3 DNA sequence: TGTGCCAGCAGTTACCGGGACAACTATGGCTACACCTTC. This sequence joins TRBV6-5 and TRBJ1-2, with D maybe TRBD1 (5 bases). V was shortened by 2 bases and J by 2 bases, with 6 bases between the two germline ends. Germline lookup yields CDR1 MNHEY and CDR2 SVGAGI. This CDR3 spans 13 amino acids.

CDR3 nucleotide sequence: TGTGCCTGCGACAGAGTTTTAAGTTCGAACACCGGGGAGCTGTTTTTT. Protein sequence: CACDRVLSSNTGELFF. This rearrangement joins TRBV30 to TRBJ2-2, with D perhaps TRBD1 (5 bases). Looked up from germline, CDR1 is GTSNPN and CDR2 is SVGIG (reference sequence). The CDR3 has 16 residues. The V end lost 6 bases, the J end lost 0 bases, and 17 bases lay between the germline ends.

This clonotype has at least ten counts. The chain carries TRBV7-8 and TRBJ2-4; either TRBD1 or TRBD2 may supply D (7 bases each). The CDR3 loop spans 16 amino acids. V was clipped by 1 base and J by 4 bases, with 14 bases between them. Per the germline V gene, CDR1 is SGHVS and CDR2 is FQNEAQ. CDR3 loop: CASSLDQGGIKNIQYF. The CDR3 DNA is TGTGCCAGCAGCTTAGATCAGGGGGGGATAAAAAACATTCAGTACTTC. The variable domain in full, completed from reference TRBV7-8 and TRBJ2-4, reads GAGVSQSPRYKVAKRGQDVALRCDPISGHVSLFWYQQALGQGPEFLTYFQNEAQLDKSGLPSDRFFAERPEGSVSTLKIQRTQQEDSAVYLCASSLDQGGIKNIQYFGAGTRLSVL.